The sequence of this T cell receptor (beta chain) was determined in a study of neoadjuvant anti-PD-1 for oral cavity cancer. Overall study: Patients without progression got a fourth dose around day 43.

Analysis of PBMCs was direct, with no culture step. Findings of the study overall: Only a few patients per response group were TCR-analyzed; validation needed.

A note on this clone: Antigen: not known.

The length of the CDR3 is 14 residues. V lost 0 bases and J lost 5, with 11 bases in between. Germline V gene lookup returns CDR1 SGHNT and CDR2 YYREEE (reference sequence). Clones were sequenced by immunoSEQ multiplex PCR, and TCRdb holds only the in-frame ones, with some missing. The sample has roughly 16,000 clones, about 70% seen once. The V and J genes are TRBV5-4 and TRBJ1-1; D may be TRBD1 (5 bases). The sequence came from a person aged 35-79 years with oral cavity squamous cell carcinoma. Here the sequenced sample was PBMCs, taken before nivolumab (anti-PD-1) treatment. The CDR3 here is CASSLGQGKTEAFF. The CDR3 DNA reads as TGTGCCAGCAGCTTGGGTCAGGGAAAGACTGAAGCTTTCTTT.